The 9 T cell receptor beta chains below come from one sample, sequenced in a study of beta chain features in type 1 diabetes. Overall study results and limits: All four CD4+ subsets from Type 1 diabetes patients carried moderately but significantly shorter TCRB CDR3s.

These receptors have no known antigen. The investigators reverse transcribed all of the isolated RNA, so they sequenced expressed TCRB transcripts. Profiled with immunoSEQ multiplex PCR; TCRdb holds only in-frame clones, not every one. The data show 100,000 to 150,000 clones, 15% to 20% seen once. Sequencing used central memory CD4+ T cells from blood. All receptors come from a man aged 25 to 45 with type 1 diabetes.

This clone appeared a few times. This sequence joins TRBV29-1 and TRBJ1-2; D not certain. Per germline, CDR1 SQVTM and CDR2 ANQGSEA. There are 12 residues in the CDR3. Trimming shortened V by 3 bases and J by 4 bases, and 9 bases separated the two germline ends. The CDR3 here is CSVEAGFYGYTF. The CDR3 bases are TGCAGCGTTGAGGCCGGGTTCTATGGCTACACCTTC.

This clone was seen only a few times. V gene TRBV7-9 combines with J gene TRBJ1-2; 7 bases are shared with TRBD1. CDR3 length: 14 amino acids. V lost 3 bases, J lost 4 bases, and 5 bases stayed unmatched. Germline V CDR1 and CDR2: SEHNR, FQNEAQ (reference sequence). The CDR3 DNA sequence: TGTGCCAGCAGCTTGGGACAGAGCTTCTATGGCTACACCTTC. Its translation: CASSLGQSFYGYTF.

This clone was seen more than once but under ten times. V gene TRBV7-9 combines with J gene TRBJ2-6; D might be TRBD2 (6 bases). Trimming pared 4 bases from V and 6 bases from J, leaving 22 bases between. CDR3 length: 18 amino acids. Germline V gives CDR1 SEHNR, CDR2 FQNEAQ (reference sequence). The CDR3 spells CASSSRGGFNSEANVLTF. DNA of the CDR3: TGTGCCAGCAGCTCTAGGGGAGGTTTCAACTCCGAGGCCAACGTCCTGACTTTC.

This clone was observed a few times. The gene calls are TRBV5-1 and TRBJ2-1; D is possibly TRBD1 or TRBD2 (5 bases each). The CDR3 sequence is 15 residues long. Germline CDR1 is SGHRS and CDR2 is YFSETQ. With 4 bases removed from V and 7 bases from J, the gap between germline ends came to 18 bases. CDR3 protein: CASSPGTAGSNEQFF. In DNA, the CDR3 is TGCGCCAGCAGCCCCGGGACGGCGGGTTCGAATGAGCAGTTCTTC.

This clone showed up just a few times. The chain joins TRBV14 to TRBJ1-3, with a tentative D call TRBD1 (6 bases). CDR3 size: 14 residues. V was cut by 4 bases and J by 9 bases, with 16 bases left in between. Germline V CDR1 and CDR2: SGHDN, FVKESK. CDR3 DNA sequence: TGTGCCAGCAGCCCTATCCCTACCAGGGGCACCATATATTTT. Translating gives CASSPIPTRGTIYF.

The CDR3: CSVTGVAGNTIYF. For the CDR3, the DNA is TGCAGCGTTACAGGGGTGGCTGGAAACACCATATATTTT. J is TRBJ1-3 and V is TRBV29-1; 7 positions agree with TRBD1. The ends lost 5 bases at V and 2 bases at J; junction bases unmatched: 3. Germline-derived CDR1 and CDR2 are SQVTM and ANQGSEA. The CDR3 contains 13 residues. Full variable domain (outside the CDR3, taken from reference TRBV29-1 and TRBJ1-3): SAVISQKPSRDICQRGTSLTIQCQVDSQVTMMFWYRQQPGQSLTLIATANQGSEATYESGFVIDKFPISRPNLTFSTLTVSNMSPEDSSIYLCSVTGVAGNTIYFGEGSWLTVV.

The rearrangement joins TRBV7-2 to TRBJ2-5; 8 positions match TRBD2. The junction had 9 bases not matched to a gene; V was cut back by 5 bases and J by 4 bases. Germline loops: CDR1 SGHTA, CDR2 FQGNSA. This CDR3 comprises 15 residues. CDR3 in amino acids: CASSLATRGGETQYF. CDR3 coding DNA: TGTGCCAGCAGCCTTGCGACTCGGGGGGGAGAGACCCAGTACTTC.

The CDR3 loop reads CSVYRGQGLAFF. CDR3 nucleotides: TGCAGCGTTTATAGAGGACAGGGGTTGGCTTTCTTT. The chain employs TRBV29-1 and TRBJ1-1, with 9 bases identical to TRBD1. The CDR3 covers 12 residues. The germline gives CDR1 SQVTM, CDR2 ANQGSEA. V was pared by 5 bases and J by 11 bases, with 9 bases of the junction left unmatched.

J is TRBJ2-5 and V is TRBV18; D gene ambiguous. From germline, CDR1 is KGHSH and CDR2 LQKENI. This CDR3 is 14 amino acids long. The V end lost 3 bases, the J end lost 2 bases, and 10 bases lay between the germline ends. The CDR3 region has the DNA TGTGCCAGCTCACCCCAGGTGAAGCAAGAGACCCAGTACTTC. It specifies CASSPQVKQETQYF.